This TCR beta chain was obtained from a study of blood T cell repertoires in COVID-19. Libraries were prepared by immunoSEQ multiplex PCR; TCRdb keeps only in-frame clonotypes and omits some of them. Here the sample spans approximately 260,000 clones, more than 65% being singletons. In its sample, this clone was seen a few times. Trimming took 8 bases from V and 4 from J, leaving 14 bases between them. Germline CDR1 and CDR2: PRHDT and FYEKMQ (reference sequence). This CDR3 has 14 residues. The chain combines TRBV13 with TRBJ1-4; unclear D gene. The receptor comes from a man in his fifties or sixties who had recovered from COVID-19. The sequencing sample was made of PBMCs or T cells enriched from blood (not recorded which). The CDR3 sequence is CASRSVSGNEKLFF. CDR3 in DNA: TGTGCCAGCCGCAGCGTTTCGGGTAATGAAAAACTGTTTTTT.